This T cell receptor beta chain was obtained from a study of blood T cell repertoires in COVID-19. Assay used: immunoSEQ multiplex PCR; TCRdb lists only in-frame clones, some missing. This table holds 87,000 or so clones, around 87% found once. V dropped 7 bases and J dropped 7 bases, with 10 bases sitting between them. Germline V lookup: CDR1 DFQATT, CDR2 SNEGSKA (reference sequence). There are 10 residues in the CDR3. This receptor was obtained from a man aged 40-50 years with acute or convalescent COVID-19. Material: peripheral blood. This chain connects TRBV20-1 to TRBJ1-1; D gene uncertain. In DNA, the CDR3 is TGCAGTGTTATACAGAGTGAAGCTTTCTTT. Its translation: CSVIQSEAFF.